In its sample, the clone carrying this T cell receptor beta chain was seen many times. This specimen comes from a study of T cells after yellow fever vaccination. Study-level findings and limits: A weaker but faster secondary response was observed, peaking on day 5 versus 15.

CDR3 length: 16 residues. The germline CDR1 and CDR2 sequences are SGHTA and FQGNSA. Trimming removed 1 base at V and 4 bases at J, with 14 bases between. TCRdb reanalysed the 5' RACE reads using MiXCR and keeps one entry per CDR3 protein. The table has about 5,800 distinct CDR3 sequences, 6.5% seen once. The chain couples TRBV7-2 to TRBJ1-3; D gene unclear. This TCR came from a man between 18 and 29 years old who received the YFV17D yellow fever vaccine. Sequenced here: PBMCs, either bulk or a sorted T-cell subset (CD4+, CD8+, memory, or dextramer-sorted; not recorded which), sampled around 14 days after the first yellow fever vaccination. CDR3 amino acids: CASSLGGSDSGNTIYF. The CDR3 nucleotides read TGTGCCAGCAGCTTAGGTGGCAGCGACTCGGGAAACACCATATATTTT.